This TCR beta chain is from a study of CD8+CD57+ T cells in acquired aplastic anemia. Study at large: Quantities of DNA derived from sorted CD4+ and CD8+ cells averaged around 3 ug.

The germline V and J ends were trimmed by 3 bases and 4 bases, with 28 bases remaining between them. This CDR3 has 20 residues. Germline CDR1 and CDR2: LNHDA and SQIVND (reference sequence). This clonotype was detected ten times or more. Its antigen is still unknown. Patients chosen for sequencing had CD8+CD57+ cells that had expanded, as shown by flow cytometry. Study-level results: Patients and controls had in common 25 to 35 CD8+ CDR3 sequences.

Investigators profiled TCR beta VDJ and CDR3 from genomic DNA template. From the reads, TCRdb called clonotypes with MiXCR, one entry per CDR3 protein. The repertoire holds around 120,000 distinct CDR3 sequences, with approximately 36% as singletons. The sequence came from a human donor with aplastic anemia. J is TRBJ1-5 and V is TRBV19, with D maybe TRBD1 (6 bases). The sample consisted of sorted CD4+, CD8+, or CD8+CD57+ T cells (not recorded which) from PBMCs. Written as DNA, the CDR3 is TGTGCCAGTAGTATGGCGCTCGAGGGGGGCGTTTTCTTGGGGAATCAGCCCCAGCATTTT. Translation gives CASSMALEGGVFLGNQPQHF.